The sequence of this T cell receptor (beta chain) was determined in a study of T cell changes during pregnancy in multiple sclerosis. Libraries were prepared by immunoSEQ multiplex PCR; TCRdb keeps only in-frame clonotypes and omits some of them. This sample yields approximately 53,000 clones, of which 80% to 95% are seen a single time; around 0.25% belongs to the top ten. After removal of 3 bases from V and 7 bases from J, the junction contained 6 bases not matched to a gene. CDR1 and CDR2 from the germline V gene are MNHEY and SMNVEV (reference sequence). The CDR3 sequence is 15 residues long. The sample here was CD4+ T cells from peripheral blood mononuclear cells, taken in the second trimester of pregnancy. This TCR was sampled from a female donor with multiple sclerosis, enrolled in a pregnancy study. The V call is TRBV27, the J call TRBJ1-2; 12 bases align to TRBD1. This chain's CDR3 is CASSLGGQGARGYTF. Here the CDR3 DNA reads TGTGCCAGCAGTTTGGGGGGACAGGGGGCACGTGGCTACACCTTC.